This paragraph reports one TCR beta chain. Patients of the Seattle cohort, enrolled during active infection, were followed longitudinally. The CDR3 covers 14 residues. Germline CDR1 MNHEY, CDR2 SVGEGT. V was shortened by 2 bases and J by 2 bases, with 6 bases between the two germline ends. Original methodology: Amplification of reference gene primers was used by the study to estimate nucleated cell counts. Profiled with immunoSEQ multiplex PCR; TCRdb holds only in-frame clones, not every one. V and J calls and clone size come straight from that table; D and trimming were deduced from the DNA. The sample has about 410,000 clones, 70% to 90% seen once. This sample is drawn from a study of blood T cell repertoires in COVID-19. Overall study context: Acute-phase and convalescent COVID-19 samples originated in the United States, Italy and Spain. PBMCs, B-cell-depleted T cells, or T cells were the source of the cDNA or gDNA that made up the material.

The source material was peripheral blood. The receptor was isolated from a woman between 35 and 50 years old with COVID-19, enrolled during active disease. J is TRBJ2-2 and V is TRBV6-2 or TRBV6-3; D not resolved. CDR3 amino acids: CASSYVSNTGELFF. CDR3 DNA sequence: TGTGCCAGCAGTTACGTTAGTAACACCGGGGAGCTGTTTTTT.